Listed below are T cell receptor beta chains from one sample, sequenced in a study of T cell repertoires in cytomegalovirus infection. Each CDR3 protein is one row after TCRdb ran MiXCR on the reads. The sample lists about 490,000 distinct CDR3 sequences; 26% were seen once. The sequenced material came from PBMCs. The origin of the receptors is a human donor in good health (CMV status not recorded). Some clones in this sample may be carry-over from other donors' samples. Each CDR3 is given with its conserved first and last residue. Each record gives: J gene, V gene, D gene, clone size, CDR3 protein, CDR3 DNA. A D gene is named only where the DNA matches it firmly. Some rows have no size entry. The others give once, few or many, or a class for an expanded clone.

j_gene: TRBJ2-2; v_gene: TRBV6-1; d_gene: TRBD2; abundance: NA; CDR3aa: CASRKGLADTGELFF; CDR3nt: TGTGCCAGCAGAAAGGGACTAGCCGACACCGGGGAGCTGTTTTTT
j_gene: TRBJ2-2; v_gene: TRBV6-2/TRBV6-3; d_gene: TRBD2; abundance: few; CDR3aa: CASRLAGGIGPGELFF; CDR3nt: TGTGCCAGCAGACTAGCGGGAGGTATCGGGCCCGGGGAGCTGTTTTTT
j_gene: TRBJ2-1; v_gene: TRBV14; d_gene: NA; abundance: NA; CDR3aa: CASSQQVANEQFF; CDR3nt: TGTGCCAGCAGTCAACAAGTAGCGAATGAGCAGTTCTTC
j_gene: TRBJ2-3; v_gene: TRBV6-2/TRBV6-3; d_gene: NA; abundance: many; CDR3aa: CASGGSQPGDTQYF; CDR3nt: TGTGCCAGCGGCGGTTCCCAACCGGGGGATACGCAGTATTTT
j_gene: TRBJ2-5; v_gene: TRBV7-3; d_gene: NA; abundance: few; CDR3aa: CASSLTAPGPQYF; CDR3nt: TGTGCCAGCAGCTTAACCGCCCCGGGACCCCAGTACTTC
j_gene: TRBJ2-1; v_gene: TRBV11-2; d_gene: TRBD2; abundance: NA; CDR3aa: CASSLARKAGALSSYNEQFF; CDR3nt: TGTGCCAGCAGCCTCGCCCGAAAAGCGGGAGCCCTGAGCTCCTACAATGAGCAGTTCTTC
j_gene: TRBJ2-7; v_gene: TRBV7-9; d_gene: TRBD1; abundance: once; CDR3aa: CASSLWETGSEQYF; CDR3nt: TGTGCCAGCAGCTTATGGGAGACAGGGAGCGAGCAGTACTTC
j_gene: TRBJ1-6; v_gene: TRBV2; d_gene: TRBD1; abundance: NA; CDR3aa: CASRPPQGSPLHF; CDR3nt: TGTGCCAGCAGACCCCCACAGGGGTCACCCCTCCACTTT
j_gene: TRBJ2-7; v_gene: TRBV10-3; d_gene: TRBD2; abundance: NA; CDR3aa: CAISDPGTSSVEQYF; CDR3nt: TGTGCCATCAGTGACCCCGGGACTAGCTCAGTCGAGCAGTACTTC
j_gene: TRBJ2-2; v_gene: TRBV12-3/TRBV12-4; d_gene: NA; abundance: many; CDR3aa: CASRGLQGRGELFF; CDR3nt: TGTGCCAGCAGAGGTCTTCAAGGAAGGGGGGAGCTGTTTTTT
j_gene: TRBJ1-1; v_gene: TRBV19; d_gene: NA; abundance: few; CDR3aa: CASSINRVTEAFF; CDR3nt: TGTGCCAGTAGTATAAACAGGGTCACTGAAGCTTTCTTT
j_gene: TRBJ2-2; v_gene: TRBV29-1; d_gene: NA; abundance: NA; CDR3aa: CSVEKTGELFF; CDR3nt: TGCAGCGTTGAAAAGACCGGGGAGCTGTTTTTT
j_gene: TRBJ2-4; v_gene: TRBV4-2; d_gene: NA; abundance: few; CDR3aa: CASSQTGIAVDIQYF; CDR3nt: TGTGCCAGCAGCCAAACAGGGATAGCAGTGGACATTCAGTACTTC
j_gene: TRBJ2-3; v_gene: TRBV7-3; d_gene: NA; abundance: many; CDR3aa: CASSSQGTSTDTQYF; CDR3nt: TGTGCCAGCAGCTCACAGGGCACTAGCACAGATACGCAGTATTTT
j_gene: TRBJ1-2; v_gene: TRBV12-3/TRBV12-4; d_gene: TRBD1; abundance: many; CDR3aa: CASSLGQGVSYTF; CDR3nt: TGTGCCAGCAGCTTGGGACAGGGGGTGAGCTACACCTTC
j_gene: TRBJ2-5; v_gene: TRBV5-1; d_gene: NA; abundance: few; CDR3aa: CASSSQAYQETQYF; CDR3nt: TGCGCCAGCAGCTCCCAGGCGTACCAAGAGACCCAGTACTTC
j_gene: TRBJ1-6; v_gene: TRBV7-8; d_gene: NA; abundance: NA; CDR3aa: CASRPIHSYNSPLHF; CDR3nt: TGTGCCAGCAGACCAATCCACTCCTATAATTCACCCCTCCACTTT
j_gene: TRBJ1-1; v_gene: TRBV2; d_gene: NA; abundance: NA; CDR3aa: CASREPRNTEAFF; CDR3nt: TGTGCCAGCAGGGAGCCGAGGAACACTGAAGCTTTCTTT
j_gene: TRBJ2-3; v_gene: TRBV7-6; d_gene: TRBD2; abundance: many; CDR3aa: CASSLPRGRTDTQYF; CDR3nt: TGTGCCAGCAGCTTACCGCGCGGGAGAACAGATACGCAGTATTTT
j_gene: TRBJ2-1; v_gene: TRBV2; d_gene: TRBD2; abundance: many; CDR3aa: CASSSGLAGSEQFF; CDR3nt: TGTGCCAGCAGCTCCGGGCTAGCGGGTAGCGAGCAGTTCTTC
j_gene: TRBJ2-1; v_gene: TRBV5-4; d_gene: NA; abundance: NA; CDR3aa: CASSLGGGLDNEQFF; CDR3nt: TGTGCCAGCAGCTTGGGGGGCGGCTTGGACAATGAGCAGTTCTTC
j_gene: TRBJ2-7; v_gene: TRBV20-1; d_gene: NA; abundance: NA; CDR3aa: CSARQAAGYSYEQYF; CDR3nt: TGCAGTGCTAGACAAGCGGCGGGATACTCCTACGAGCAGTACTTC
j_gene: TRBJ2-1; v_gene: TRBV7-9; d_gene: NA; abundance: few; CDR3aa: CASSAGEYNEQFF; CDR3nt: TGTGCCAGCAGCGCGGGCGAATACAATGAGCAGTTCTTC
j_gene: TRBJ2-5; v_gene: TRBV7-9; d_gene: NA; abundance: NA; CDR3aa: CASSYQGGSETQYF; CDR3nt: TGTGCCAGCAGCTATCAGGGGGGGAGCGAGACCCAGTACTTC
j_gene: TRBJ2-1; v_gene: TRBV7-6; d_gene: TRBD2; abundance: few; CDR3aa: CASSLNPSGITSYNEQFF; CDR3nt: TGTGCCAGCAGCTTAAACCCTAGCGGGATTACCTCCTACAATGAGCAGTTCTTC